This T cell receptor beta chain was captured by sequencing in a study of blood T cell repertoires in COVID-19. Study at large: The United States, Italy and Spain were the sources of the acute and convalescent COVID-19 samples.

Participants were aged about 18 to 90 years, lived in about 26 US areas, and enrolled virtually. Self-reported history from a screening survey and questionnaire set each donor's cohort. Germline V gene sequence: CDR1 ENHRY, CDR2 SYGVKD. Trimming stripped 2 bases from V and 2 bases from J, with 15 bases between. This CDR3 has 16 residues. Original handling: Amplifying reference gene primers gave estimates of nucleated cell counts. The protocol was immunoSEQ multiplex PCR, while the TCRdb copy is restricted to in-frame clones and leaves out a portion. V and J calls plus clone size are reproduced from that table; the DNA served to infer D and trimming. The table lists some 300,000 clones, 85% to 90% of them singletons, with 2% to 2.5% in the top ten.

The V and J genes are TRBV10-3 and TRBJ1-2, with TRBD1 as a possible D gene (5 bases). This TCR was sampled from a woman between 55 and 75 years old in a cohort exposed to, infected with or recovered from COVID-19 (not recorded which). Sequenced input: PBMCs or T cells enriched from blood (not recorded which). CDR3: CAISEAGTGGNYGYTF. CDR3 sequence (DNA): TGTGCCATCAGTGAGGCCGGGACGGGAGGGAACTATGGCTACACCTTC.